The 12 T cell receptor beta chains listed next were all sequenced from one sample in a study of blood T cell repertoires in COVID-19. This table comes from immunoSEQ multiplex PCR, and its TCRdb copy is limited to in-frame clones, with some not included. The profile shows approximately 200,000 clones, about 82% of them singletons. The sequenced sample consisted of peripheral blood. The receptors stem from an elderly woman with acute or convalescent COVID-19.

This CDR3 is CASGQGRNTIYF. As DNA, the CDR3 is TGTGCCTCCGGACAGGGGCGAAACACCATATATTTT. The chain combines TRBV12-3 or TRBV12-4 with TRBJ1-3, with TRBD1 matching over 9 bases. The CDR3 has 12 residues. The V segment lost 11 bases and the J segment 5 bases; nucleotides outside the gene matches: 4.

This clone appeared once. The chain has TRBV5-5 and TRBJ1-4; TRBD1 is a possible D gene (6 bases). The CDR3 covers 14 residues. Between the trimmed V and J ends, which lost 0 bases and 7 bases, there was a span of 10 bases. Germline CDR1 SGHKS, CDR2 YYEKEE (reference sequence). CDR3 protein: CASSLVSTGEKLFF. In DNA form, the CDR3 reads TGTGCCAGCAGCTTGGTGTCGACAGGTGAAAAACTGTTTTTT.

Only one count was recorded for this clone. The genes are TRBV29-1 and TRBJ2-3; TRBD2 agrees at 11 bases. The CDR3 length is 15 residues. Germline CDR1 reads SQVTM; CDR2 reads ANQGSEA. V gave up 6 bases and J gave up 0 bases; unmatched junction bases: 5. DNA of the CDR3: TGCAGCGTGGTTACTAGCGGGGGAAGCACAGATACGCAGTATTTT. It yields the protein CSVVTSGGSTDTQYF.

The V and J genes are TRBV6-5 and TRBJ2-5, with 11 bases aligning to TRBD1. V dropped 2 bases and J dropped 5; count of bases not matched to a gene: 7. CDR1 MNHEY and CDR2 SVGAGI come from the germline V gene. The CDR3 extends over 16 amino acids. The CDR3 reads CASSYTGTGGWETQYF. CDR3 sequence (DNA): TGTGCCAGCAGTTACACAGGGACAGGGGGATGGGAGACCCAGTACTTC.

The chain joins TRBV19 to TRBJ2-7, with 8 positions matching TRBD1. V lost 1 base to trimming and J lost 7 bases; unmatched junction nucleotides: 6. The CDR3 has 14 amino acids. Germline lookup yields CDR1 LNHDA and CDR2 SQIVND (reference sequence). DNA of the CDR3: TGTGCCAGTAGTATAGGACAGGGGTTGGAAGAGCAGTACTTC. Protein: CASSIGQGLEEQYF.

This clone was seen once. The chain employs TRBV2 and TRBJ1-1, with a possible D match to TRBD1 (5 bases). This CDR3 is 15 amino acids long. The V end lost 6 bases, the J end lost 4 bases, and 18 bases lay between the germline ends. Germline V CDR1 and CDR2: SNHLY, FYNNEI. The CDR3 nucleotides read TGTGCCAGCAGGGGCCGTACAGGTTCCGGCACTGAAGCTTTCTTT. Residues: CASRGRTGSGTEAFF. The full variable domain, rest sourced from reference TRBV2 and TRBJ1-1, is EPEVTQTPSHQVTQMGQEVILRCVPISNHLYFYWYRQILGQKVEFLVSFYNNEISEKSEIFDDQFSVERPDGSNFTLKIRSTKLEDSAMYFCASRGRTGSGTEAFFGQGTRLTVV.

This clone was seen a handful of times. V gene TRBV30 combines with J gene TRBJ1-2; the D gene is possibly TRBD1 (5 bases). Trimming pared 3 bases from V and 8 bases from J, leaving 19 bases between. Germline-derived CDR1 and CDR2 are GTSNPN and SVGIG (reference sequence). This CDR3 comprises 14 residues. The CDR3 loop reads CAWRQAATNRGYTF. The CDR3 DNA follows: TGTGCCTGGAGACAGGCGGCAACAAATAGGGGCTACACCTTC. Using reference TRBV30 and TRBJ1-2 for the parts outside the CDR3, the full variable domain is SQTIHQWPATLVQPVGSPLSLECTVEGTSNPNLYWYRQAAGRGLQLLFYSVGIGQISSEVPQNLSASRPQDRQFILSSKKLLLSDSGFYLCAWRQAATNRGYTFGSGTRLTVV.

The chain links TRBV18 to TRBJ2-7; 7 nucleotides match TRBD1. Looked up from germline, CDR1 is KGHSH and CDR2 is LQKENI. This CDR3 contains 14 residues. V dropped 2 bases and J dropped 2; count of bases not matched to a gene: 3. The CDR3 nucleotides are TGTGCCAGCTCACCAGAGACAGGGCCCTACGAGCAGTACTTC. Translated: CASSPETGPYEQYF.

This rearrangement joins TRBV7-9 to TRBJ2-5, with D maybe TRBD1 (6 bases). Per the germline V gene, CDR1 is SEHNR and CDR2 is FQNEAQ (reference sequence). V was clipped by 5 bases and J by 5 bases, with 12 bases between them. The CDR3 runs 13 residues. CDR3 in DNA: TGTGCCAGCAGCCCCGGGACATGGGAGACCCAGTACTTC. This codes for CASSPGTWETQYF. Together with reference TRBV7-9 and TRBJ2-5, the CDR3 gives the full variable domain: DTGVSQNPRHKITKRGQNVTFRCDPISEHNRLYWYRQTLGQGPEFLTYFQNEAQLEKSRLLSDRFSAERPKGSFSTLEIQRTEQGDSAMYLCASSPGTWETQYFGPGTRLLVL.

The rearrangement links TRBV10-3 to TRBJ2-1; 8 positions match TRBD1. This CDR3 has 17 residues. Per germline, CDR1 ENHRY and CDR2 SYGVKD. With V trimmed by 6 bases and J by 0 bases, 10 bases remained unmatched. The CDR3 DNA reads as TGTGCCATCAGGGGCCAGGGGGCCGAGAGCTCCTACAATGAGCAGTTCTTC. Translation: CAIRGQGAESSYNEQFF.

This clone was counted between two and nine times. One end of the junction is discordant with germline, which a read error may explain. V usage is TRBV7-7 and J usage is TRBJ2-3, with D tentatively TRBD2 (7 bases). Germline CDR1 SSHAT, CDR2 FNYEAQ (reference sequence). The CDR3 runs 15 residues. This CDR3 is CASSRGAPSTDTQYF. The DNA for the CDR3 is TGTGCTAGCAGCCGGGGGGCCCCTAGCACAGATACGCAGTATTTT. Drawing the rest from reference TRBV7-7 and TRBJ2-3, the complete variable domain is GAGVSQSPRYKVTKRGQDVTLRCDPISSHATLYWYQQALGQGPEFLTYFNYEAQPDKSGLPSDRFSAERPEGSISTLTIQRTEQRDSAMYRCASSRGAPSTDTQYFGPGTRLTVL.

The chain combines TRBV7-8 with TRBJ1-2, with 7 positions matching TRBD1. V lost 1 base, J lost 7 bases, and 6 bases stayed unmatched. CDR3 length equals 14 residues. Germline V gene sequence: CDR1 SGHVS, CDR2 FQNEAQ. The CDR3 spells CASSLDRGISGYTF. Written as DNA, the CDR3 is TGTGCCAGCAGCTTAGACAGGGGAATCTCTGGCTACACCTTC.